The following is a T cell receptor beta chain sequence with its context. Original processing notes: Nucleated cell number was recorded as an estimate derived from reference gene primer amplification. Measured with immunoSEQ multiplex PCR; TCRdb has only the in-frame clones, and not every one. Clone size and the V and J calls come from that table; the DNA yielded D and trimming. Among tens of thousands of clones listed, approximately 90% were seen once. The sample comes from a study of blood T cell repertoires in COVID-19. Overall study context: COVID-19 samples, acute and convalescent, were from the United States, Italy and Spain. T cells, B-cell-depleted T cells, or PBMCs supplied cDNA or gDNA.

Trimming removed 3 bases from V and 6 bases from J, with 17 bases in between. Germline V lookup: CDR1 LNHDA, CDR2 SQIVND (reference sequence). The CDR3 spans 16 residues. The sequenced material came from peripheral blood. This TCR was sampled from a man between 65 and 85 years old with active or convalescent COVID-19. The genes are TRBV19 and TRBJ2-2; TRBD1 is a possible D gene (5 bases). The CDR3 loop is CASSMSPTRVAGELFF. CDR3 nucleotide sequence: TGTGCCAGTAGTATGTCCCCCACCAGGGTGGCCGGGGAGCTGTTTTTT.